This T cell receptor (beta chain) is drawn from a study of OX40 agonist ivuxolimab in advanced cancers. Some clones are missing from TCRdb's copy, which holds only in-frame ones; the method was immunoSEQ multiplex PCR. The data contain 50,000 to 65,000 clones, about 87% of them singletons. V was pared by 3 bases and J by 8 bases, with 5 bases of the junction left unmatched. The CDR3 spans 13 residues. Looked up from germline, CDR1 is SGHTA and CDR2 is FQGNSA. The starting material was CD4+ or CD8+ T cells sorted from blood, obtained in a trial of the OX40 agonist ivuxolimab. The clonotype comes from an adult with an advanced solid tumor such as melanoma, head and neck, liver or kidney cancer. V usage is TRBV7-2 and J usage is TRBJ1-2; 8 nucleotides align to TRBD1. The CDR3 sequence is CASSFQGARGYTF. In DNA form, the CDR3 reads TGTGCCAGCAGCTTTCAGGGGGCGCGAGGCTACACCTTC.